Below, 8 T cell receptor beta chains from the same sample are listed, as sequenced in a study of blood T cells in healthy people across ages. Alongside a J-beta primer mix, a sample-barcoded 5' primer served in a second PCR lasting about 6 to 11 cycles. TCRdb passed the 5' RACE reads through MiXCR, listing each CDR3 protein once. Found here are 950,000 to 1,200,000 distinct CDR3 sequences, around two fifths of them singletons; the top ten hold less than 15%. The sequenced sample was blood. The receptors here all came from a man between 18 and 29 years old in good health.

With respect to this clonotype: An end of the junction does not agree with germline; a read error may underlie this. The CDR3 loop reads CAGSQVLGTSNEQFF. Here the CDR3 DNA reads TGCGCCGGCAGCCAGGTACTAGGGACTAGCAATGAGCAGTTCTTC. The chain is built from TRBV4-3 and TRBJ2-1, with 8 bases lining up with TRBD2. This CDR3 has 15 residues. Germline CDR1 is LGHNA and CDR2 is YSLEER.

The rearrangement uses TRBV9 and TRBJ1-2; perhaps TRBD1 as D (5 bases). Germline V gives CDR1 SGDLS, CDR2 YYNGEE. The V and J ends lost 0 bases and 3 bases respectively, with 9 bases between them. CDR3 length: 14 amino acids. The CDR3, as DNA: TGTGCCAGCAGCGTAGTCGGGACTGACTATGGCTACACCTTC. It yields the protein CASSVVGTDYGYTF.

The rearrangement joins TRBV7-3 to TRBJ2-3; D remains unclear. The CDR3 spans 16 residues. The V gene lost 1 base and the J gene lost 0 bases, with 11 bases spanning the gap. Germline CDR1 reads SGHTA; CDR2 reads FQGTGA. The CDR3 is CASSLNPISSTDTQYF. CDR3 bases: TGTGCCAGCAGCTTAAACCCCATTTCAAGCACAGATACGCAGTATTTT.

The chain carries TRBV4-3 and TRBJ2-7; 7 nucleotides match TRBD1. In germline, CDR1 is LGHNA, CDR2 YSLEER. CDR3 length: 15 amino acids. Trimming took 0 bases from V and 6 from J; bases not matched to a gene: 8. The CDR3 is CASSQEAQDRLEQYF. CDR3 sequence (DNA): TGCGCCAGCAGCCAAGAAGCCCAGGACAGGCTCGAGCAGTACTTC.

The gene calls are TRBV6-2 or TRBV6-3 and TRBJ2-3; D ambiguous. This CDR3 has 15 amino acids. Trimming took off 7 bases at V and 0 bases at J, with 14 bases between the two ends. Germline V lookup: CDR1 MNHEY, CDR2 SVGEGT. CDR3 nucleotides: TGTGCCAGCACCCATCATGAATCTAGCACAGATACGCAGTATTTT. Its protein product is CASTHHESSTDTQYF.

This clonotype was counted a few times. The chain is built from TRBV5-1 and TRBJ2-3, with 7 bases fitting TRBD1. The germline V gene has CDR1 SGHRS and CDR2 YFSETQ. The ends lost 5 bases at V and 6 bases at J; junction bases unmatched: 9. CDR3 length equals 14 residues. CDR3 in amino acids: CASRLDRERDTQYF. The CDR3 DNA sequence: TGCGCCAGCAGGCTTGACAGGGAGAGGGATACGCAGTATTTT.

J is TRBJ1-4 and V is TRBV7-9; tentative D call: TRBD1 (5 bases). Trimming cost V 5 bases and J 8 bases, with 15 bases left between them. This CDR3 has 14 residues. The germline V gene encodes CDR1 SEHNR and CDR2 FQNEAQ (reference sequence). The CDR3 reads CASSPTGLGEKLFF. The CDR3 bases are TGTGCCAGCAGCCCCACAGGTTTGGGAGAAAAACTGTTTTTT. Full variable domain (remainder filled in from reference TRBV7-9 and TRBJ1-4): DTGVSQNPRHKITKRGQNVTFRCDPISEHNRLYWYRQTLGQGPEFLTYFQNEAQLEKSRLLSDRFSAERPKGSFSTLEIQRTEQGDSAMYLCASSPTGLGEKLFFGSGTQLSVL.

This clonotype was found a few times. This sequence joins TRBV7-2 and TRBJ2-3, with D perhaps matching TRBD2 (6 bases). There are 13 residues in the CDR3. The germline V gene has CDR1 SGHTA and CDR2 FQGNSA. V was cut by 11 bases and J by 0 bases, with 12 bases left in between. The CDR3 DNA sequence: TGTGCCGGGCGGGGTACTAGCACAGATACGCAGTATTTT. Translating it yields CAGRGTSTDTQYF.